Following are 30 T cell receptor beta chains from one sample sequenced in a study of breast tumors, draining lymph nodes, adjacent tissues (dated by TCRdb to 2016 to 2017). Lymph node samples were obtained from the axillary draining lymph nodes of breast cancer patients. Libraries were constructed by multiplex PCR. The listed sequencing device is Illumina HiSeq 2000. TCRdb trimmed public reads at Q25 via fastp, called clones via MiXCR and kept in-frame beta chains. Records with the same CDR3 protein are collapsed into one entry carrying the most frequent genes and DNA. The sample yields about 200,000 distinct CDR3 sequences; approximately 33% were counted once. Roughly 4.3% of the sample is taken by the ten largest. The source material was axillary lymph node tissue. The source of these receptors is a female donor with breast cancer. Some clones in this sample may be carry-over from other donors' samples.

This clonotype was picked up many times. The chain carries TRBV7-2 and TRBJ1-5; D is unresolved. The CDR3 contains 13 residues. The V and J ends lost 4 bases and 3 bases respectively, with 7 bases between them. The germline V gene has CDR1 SGHTA and CDR2 FQGNSA. The CDR3 bases are TGTGCCAGCAGCTCCACACCCAATCAGCCCCAGCATTTT. As protein: CASSSTPNQPQHF.

This clonotype has a count of ten or more. The chain links TRBV9 to TRBJ2-3; TRBD2 matches at 7 bases. This CDR3 spans 16 amino acids. The V segment lost 4 bases and the J segment 6 bases; nucleotides outside the gene matches: 14. Germline assignment: CDR1 SGDLS and CDR2 YYNGEE. The CDR3 sequence is CASSHPSGEGGDTQYF. The CDR3, as DNA: TGTGCCAGCAGCCACCCCTCGGGGGAGGGAGGGGATACGCAGTATTTT.

Many counts were recorded for this clonotype. The chain links TRBV2 to TRBJ1-5; D might be TRBD1 (5 bases). CDR3 length equals 15 residues. Germline lookup yields CDR1 SNHLY and CDR2 FYNNEI. Trimming removed 2 bases at V and 2 bases at J, with 10 bases between. Here the CDR3 DNA reads TGTGCCAGCAGTGAAAGGGGTATTGGCAATCAGCCCCAGCATTTT. Its translation is CASSERGIGNQPQHF.

The chain links TRBV29-1 to TRBJ2-1; D is uncertain. In germline, CDR1 is SQVTM, CDR2 ANQGSEA. CDR3 size: 11 residues. The CDR3 loop reads CRSSSYNEQFF. In DNA, the CDR3 is TGCAGGTCGAGCTCCTACAATGAGCAGTTCTTC.

J is TRBJ1-5 and V is TRBV30; D is possibly TRBD1 (5 bases). The CDR3 contains 14 residues. CDR1 is GTSNPN and CDR2 is SVGIG in the germline V gene (reference sequence). Trimming removed 0 bases from V and 1 base from J, with 7 bases in between. DNA of the CDR3: TGTGCCTGGAGTGTCAGGGACAGCAATCAGCCCCAGCATTTT. Protein sequence: CAWSVRDSNQPQHF. The whole variable domain, filled in from reference TRBV30 and TRBJ1-5, reads SQTIHQWPATLVQPVGSPLSLECTVEGTSNPNLYWYRQAAGRGLQLLFYSVGIGQISSEVPQNLSASRPQDRQFILSSKKLLLSDSGFYLCAWSVRDSNQPQHFGDGTRLSIL.

In its sample, this clonotype was seen a few times. The gene calls are TRBV15 and TRBJ2-4, with D unclear. There are 15 residues in the CDR3. The V end was cut by 4 bases, the J end by 0 bases, with 10 bases between. CDR1 LNHNV and CDR2 YYDKDF come from the germline V gene (reference sequence). The CDR3 loop is CATSNPTLAKNIQYF. CDR3 in DNA: TGTGCCACCAGCAACCCGACCCTAGCCAAAAACATTCAGTACTTC.

This clonotype was found many times. The chain recombines TRBV30 with TRBJ2-7, with D possibly TRBD1 on 6 matching bases. CDR1 GTSNPN and CDR2 SVGIG come from the germline V gene (reference sequence). The length of the CDR3 is 11 residues. Between the trimmed V and J ends, which lost 1 base and 12 bases, there was a span of 13 bases. CDR3 bases: TGTGCCTGGAGTGCTGGGACACCGAGGTACTTC. As protein: CAWSAGTPRYF.

This clonotype was found many times. J is TRBJ1-2 and V is TRBV6-5, with 9 bases that match TRBD1. This CDR3 spans 14 amino acids. V lost 8 bases and J lost 8; bases outside the gene matches: 12. Looked up from germline, CDR1 is MNHEY and CDR2 is SVGAGI. The CDR3 sequence is CASGHRDREGGYTF. DNA of the CDR3: TGTGCCAGCGGTCACCGGGACAGGGAAGGAGGCTACACCTTC.

The rearrangement uses TRBV11-2 and TRBJ1-6, with 7 bases lining up with TRBD1. V trimming: 5 bases; J trimming: 5 bases; junction bases outside the gene matches: 9. Germline assignment: CDR1 SGHAT and CDR2 FQNNGV. The CDR3 length is 16 residues. CDR3 region: CASSPQPGQNNSPLHF. DNA of the CDR3: TGTGCCAGCAGCCCTCAACCGGGACAGAATAATTCACCCCTCCACTTT.

Many counts were recorded for this clonotype. The chain is built from TRBV6-5 and TRBJ2-7; 8 positions agree with TRBD1. The germline V gene has CDR1 MNHEY and CDR2 SVGAGI. Trimming removed 2 bases from V and 2 bases from J; junction bases left unmatched: 5. The CDR3 runs to 15 residues. CDR3 loop: CASSYGQGATYEQYF. The CDR3 DNA follows: TGTGCCAGCAGTTACGGCCAGGGGGCGACCTACGAGCAGTACTTC.

The chain couples TRBV12-5 to TRBJ1-6, with D uncertain. The germline V gene encodes CDR1 LGHNT and CDR2 FRNRAP. The CDR3 sequence is 12 residues long. The germline V and J ends were trimmed by 6 bases and 7 bases, with 7 bases remaining between them. CDR3 sequence (DNA): TGTGCTAGTGGCCTGAGCAATTCACCCCTCCACTTT. Encoded protein: CASGLSNSPLHF.

This clonotype was seen many times. V gene TRBV5-1 combines with J gene TRBJ1-3; 7 positions match TRBD1. J was trimmed by 2 bases and V by 4 bases; bases with no gene match: 9. Germline values: CDR1 SGHRS, CDR2 YFSETQ. This CDR3 contains 16 residues. CDR3 residues: CASSQSPTGTGNTIYF. The DNA for the CDR3 is TGCGCCAGCAGCCAGAGCCCGACAGGGACTGGAAACACCATATATTTT.

About this clonotype itself: An end of the junction differs from the germline gene, which may be a read error. The chain joins TRBV2 to TRBJ1-2; D perhaps matches TRBD1 (5 bases). The CDR3 spans 15 residues. Germline V lookup: CDR1 SNHLY, CDR2 FYNNEI. CDR3 loop: CASSDLRSPGGGYTF. CDR3 in DNA: TGCGCCAGCAGTGATCTCAGGTCCCCCGGGGGTGGCTACACCTTC.

To note about this clonotype: Germline and junction disagree at one end, which may indicate a read error. This chain links TRBV6-5 with TRBJ2-3; 12 positions match TRBD2. Germline loops: CDR1 MNHEY, CDR2 SVGAGI. This CDR3 has 19 residues. CDR3 residues: CAGSHSALAGGPSTDTQYF. DNA of the CDR3: TGTGCCGGCAGTCACTCGGCGCTAGCGGGGGGGCCAAGCACAGATACGCAGTATTTT.

This clonotype was counted at least ten times. The chain links TRBV4-3 to TRBJ1-2; maybe TRBD1 (6 bases). CDR3 size: 15 residues. Trimming took 0 bases from V and 8 from J, leaving 16 bases between them. Looked up from germline, CDR1 is LGHNA and CDR2 is YSLEER. The CDR3 sequence: CASSQDQGTGRGYTF. CDR3 coding DNA: TGCGCCAGCAGCCAAGATCAGGGGACGGGCAGGGGCTACACCTTC.

In regard to this clonotype: The junction departs from the called germline gene at one end, perhaps through a read error. The chain joins TRBV29-1 to TRBJ2-3, with D possibly being TRBD2 (7 bases). Per germline, CDR1 SQVTM and CDR2 ANQGSEA. The CDR3 has 14 residues. CDR3: CSVARGGATGTQYF. CDR3 DNA: TGCAGCGTTGCGAGAGGGGGGGCCACAGGTACGCAGTATTTT.

CDR3 nucleotides: TGCAGTGCTAGGGTGACAGGGGGTGGGACTGAAGCTTTCTTT. Protein: CSARVTGGGTEAFF. The V and J genes are TRBV20-1 and TRBJ1-1, with 9 bases lining up with TRBD1. Germline values: CDR1 DFQATT, CDR2 SNEGSKA (reference sequence). This CDR3 region has 14 residues. V was clipped by 3 bases and J by 5 bases; unmatched bases: 7.

The chain's CDR3 is CASRSDTGLYGYTF. Written as DNA, the CDR3 is TGCGCCAGCAGGAGCGATACAGGACTCTATGGCTACACCTTC. The rearrangement uses TRBV5-1 and TRBJ1-2; TRBD1 is a possible D gene (5 bases). Germline CDR1 SGHRS, CDR2 YFSETQ. This CDR3 has 14 amino acids. The V and J ends lost 5 bases and 4 bases respectively, with 15 bases between them.

This clonotype was found many times. CDR3 in DNA: TGCAGTGCTAGATCGTCGGGGACTTACGAGCAGTACTTC. It encodes CSARSSGTYEQYF. The rearrangement uses TRBV20-1 and TRBJ2-7, with a weak D call TRBD2 (6 bases). Trimming left V 2 bases short and J 4 bases short, with 12 bases between. The CDR3 extends over 13 amino acids. Per germline, CDR1 DFQATT and CDR2 SNEGSKA (reference sequence).

This clonotype was counted ten times or more. A much more abundant neighbour one base away suggests this may be a read error. The V call is TRBV6-4, the J call TRBJ2-5; the D call may be TRBD1 or TRBD2 (7 bases each). Germline loops: CDR1 MRHNA, CDR2 SNTAGT. V was cut by 9 bases and J by 5 bases, with 19 bases left in between. This CDR3 has 14 residues. DNA for the CDR3: TGTGCCAGTCCACCCAGGGGGGGTACGGAGACCCAGTACTTC. It translates to CASPPRGGTETQYF.

Worth noting for this clonotype: The junction and the germline gene differ at one end; a read error may be behind it. The chain uses TRBV7-3 and TRBJ2-5, with a tentative D call TRBD2 (5 bases). Germline assignment: CDR1 SGHTA and CDR2 FQGTGA. CDR3 size: 17 residues. This chain's CDR3 is CASSKKELALGREPQYF. The CDR3 DNA sequence: TGTGCCAGCAGCAAAAAAGAGCTCGCCTTGGGGAGAGAGCCCCAGTACTTC.

This chain links TRBV20-1 with TRBJ1-2; perhaps TRBD1 as D (5 bases). V lost 6 bases, J lost 5 bases, and 13 bases lay in between. There are 12 residues in the CDR3. CDR1 is DFQATT, CDR2 SNEGSKA, per germline (reference sequence). The CDR3: CSAKSGVYGYTF. In nucleotides, the CDR3 is TGCAGTGCCAAATCGGGGGTATATGGCTACACCTTC.

Many counts were recorded for this clonotype. The chain carries TRBV30 and TRBJ2-7; 7 nucleotides line up with TRBD1. The J segment lost 5 bases and the V segment lost 2 bases, leaving 9 bases of the junction unmatched. The CDR3 loop spans 14 amino acids. Germline loops: CDR1 GTSNPN, CDR2 SVGIG (reference sequence). The CDR3 sequence: CAWSQGVTGNEQYF. In DNA, the CDR3 is TGTGCCTGGAGTCAGGGGGTGACAGGGAACGAGCAGTACTTC.

This clonotype was seen ten or more times. J is TRBJ2-1 and V is TRBV12-5, with 13 bases lining up with TRBD2. The CDR3 is made up of 16 amino acids. The V gene end was trimmed by 6 bases and the J gene end by 12 bases; junction bases not matched to a gene: 14. CDR1 and CDR2 (germline): LGHNT, FRNRAP. CDR3 amino acids: CASGPGQGTSGNRQFF. The CDR3 DNA is TGTGCTAGTGGACCGGGACAGGGGACTAGCGGGAACCGGCAGTTCTTC.

In its sample, this clonotype was seen many times. The chain combines TRBV12-3 or TRBV12-4 with TRBJ2-7; 9 nucleotides align to TRBD1. Germline trimming cut 4 bases from V and 4 bases from J; bases unmatched to any gene: 11. This CDR3 contains 16 residues. CDR3 DNA: TGTGCCAGCAGTTCCACCGGGACAGGGATGGGGTACGAGCAGTACTTC. Protein product: CASSSTGTGMGYEQYF.

This clonotype was observed many times. The chain employs TRBV6-6 and TRBJ1-2; 7 bases are shared with TRBD1. Germline V lookup: CDR1 MNHNY, CDR2 SVGAGI (reference sequence). V was clipped by 4 bases and J by 7 bases; unmatched bases: 15. The CDR3 totals 16 residues. The CDR3 region is CASSFYDRERAAGYTF. The DNA for the CDR3 is TGTGCCAGCAGTTTTTACGACAGGGAGCGCGCCGCTGGCTACACCTTC.

In nucleotides, the CDR3 is TGTGCCAGCTCACCCTTCACTAGCGAGAACACCGGGGAGCTGTTTTTT. Amino acids: CASSPFTSENTGELFF. The chain links TRBV18 to TRBJ2-2; 7 bases line up with TRBD2. This CDR3 has 16 amino acids. J gave up 1 base and V 3 bases, and 5 bases lay outside the gene matches. Germline-derived CDR1 and CDR2 are KGHSH and LQKENI.

Ten or more counts support this clonotype. The V and J genes are TRBV20-1 and TRBJ2-1, with TRBD2 as a possible D gene (7 bases). This CDR3 has 16 residues. V was pared by 1 base and J by 7 bases, with 20 bases between. Germline CDR1 DFQATT, CDR2 SNEGSKA (reference sequence). The DNA for the CDR3 is TGCAGTGCTAGAGTTTTGAGGGGGGGCCGACGGAATGAGCAGTTCTTC. This gives the protein CSARVLRGGRRNEQFF.

As concerns this clonotype: One end of the junction varies from germline; a read error may be responsible. This chain connects TRBV6-5 to TRBJ2-7, with 7 bases identical to TRBD2. The CDR3 is 14 amino acids. Germline CDR1 MNHEY, CDR2 SVGAGI. CDR3 coding DNA: TGTGCCAGCAGACCTTCTAGCGGAGACTACGAGCGGTACTTC. It codes for CASRPSSGDYERYF.

This clonotype was observed a handful of times. CDR3 sequence reads: CATRMGGGTDTQYF. CDR3 DNA sequence: TGTGCCACCCGGATGGGGGGTGGTACAGATACGCAGTATTTT. V and J are TRBV6-2 or TRBV6-3 and TRBJ2-3; D perhaps matches TRBD2 (6 bases). Trimming removed 10 bases from V and 3 bases from J, with 17 bases in between. The CDR3 contains 14 residues. Germline assignment: CDR1 MNHEY and CDR2 SVGEGT.